Shown below are 21 T cell receptor beta chains from a single sample sequenced in a study of blood T cell repertoires in COVID-19. The repertoire was sequenced with immunoSEQ multiplex PCR; TCRdb's copy has only in-frame clones and lacks some. Among roughly 500,000 clones listed, 88% were seen once. Sequencing used PBMCs or T cells enriched from blood (not recorded which). These receptors all stem from a woman aged 60-70 years who had recovered from COVID-19.

V usage is TRBV7-2 and J usage is TRBJ2-2; 8 nucleotides line up with TRBD1. Trimming took 5 bases from V and 2 from J; bases not matched to a gene: 7. The CDR3 has 16 residues. Looked up from germline, CDR1 is SGHTA and CDR2 is FQGNSA. In DNA form, the CDR3 reads TGTGCCAGCAGCCTTCCGGGACAGGTAAACACCGGGGAGCTGTTTTTT. Protein product: CASSLPGQVNTGELFF.

The CDR3 spells CASDPGLAGTGELFF. The CDR3, as DNA: TGTGCCTCCGATCCGGGACTAGCGGGGACCGGGGAGCTGTTTTTT. The J gene is TRBJ2-2, the V gene TRBV3-1 (or the pseudogene TRBV3-2); 13 bases agree with TRBD2. The CDR3 runs to 15 residues. The germline V gene has CDR1 LGHDT and CDR2 YNNKEL (reference sequence). V was clipped by 11 bases and J by 5 bases; unmatched bases: 8.

A note on this clone: Other DNA sequences in this sample translate to the same CDR3. The rearrangement uses TRBV27 and TRBJ1-2; D might be TRBD1 (6 bases). V was trimmed by 3 bases and J by 2 bases, leaving 7 bases between them. CDR1 and CDR2 (germline): MNHEY, SMNVEV (reference sequence). The CDR3 spans 13 residues. CDR3: CASSLRGNYGYTF. Here the CDR3 DNA reads TGTGCCAGCAGTTTGAGGGGGAACTATGGCTACACCTTC.

V is TRBV5-7 and J is TRBJ2-5; D is perhaps TRBD1 (5 bases). TRBV5-7 is classed as an ORF, of uncertain function. The CDR3 extends over 14 amino acids. Trimming cost V 7 bases and J 2 bases, with 15 bases left between them. CDR3 loop: CASLPTALQETQYF. The CDR3 DNA follows: TGTGCCAGCCTGCCGACAGCGCTTCAAGAGACCCAGTACTTC.

This chain links TRBV3-1 (or the pseudogene TRBV3-2) with TRBJ1-6, with 11 bases identical to TRBD1. The length of the CDR3 is 16 residues. Germline assignment: CDR1 LGHDT and CDR2 YNNKEL (reference sequence). V shed 6 bases, J shed 7 bases, and the junction held 8 bases outside the gene matches. The CDR3 region is CASRGRRTGGNSPLHF. The CDR3 DNA follows: TGTGCCAGCAGGGGTCGACGGACAGGGGGCAATTCACCCCTCCACTTT.

V is TRBV18 and J is TRBJ2-5, with 8 bases that match TRBD1. V shed 1 base, J shed 3 bases, and the junction held 7 bases outside the gene matches. Germline V gene data show CDR1 as KGHSH and CDR2 as LQKENI. CDR3 length equals 16 residues. The CDR3 region is CASSPLSRGREETQYF. CDR3 DNA sequence: TGTGCCAGCTCACCACTGAGCAGGGGGCGCGAAGAGACCCAGTACTTC. The whole variable domain, remainder taken from reference TRBV18 and TRBJ2-5, is NAGVMQNPRHLVRRRGQEARLRCSPMKGHSHVYWYRQLPEEGLKFMVYLQKENIIDESGMPKERFSAEFPKEGPSILRIQQVVRGDSAAYFCASSPLSRGREETQYFGPGTRLLVL.

The chain carries TRBV12-5 and TRBJ1-1, with D unresolved. Trimming removed 7 bases from V and 5 bases from J, with 14 bases in between. There are 13 residues in the CDR3. Germline CDR1 LGHNT, CDR2 FRNRAP. The CDR3 DNA reads TGTGCTAGTGTCCCATGGTCGGGGACTGAAGCTTTCTTT. Translated: CASVPWSGTEAFF.

The rearrangement links TRBV3-1 (or the pseudogene TRBV3-2) to TRBJ1-4, with 10 bases fitting TRBD1. Trimming cost V 1 base and J 0 bases; bases outside gene matches: 5. Germline values: CDR1 LGHDT, CDR2 YNNKEL (reference sequence). The CDR3 covers 18 residues. The CDR3 loop is CASSQGDRGYSTNEKLFF. The CDR3 nucleotides read TGTGCCAGCAGCCAAGGGGACAGGGGATATTCAACTAATGAAAAACTGTTTTTT.

V and J are TRBV5-4 and TRBJ1-6; D ambiguous. Germline V gene sequence: CDR1 SGHNT, CDR2 YYREEE (reference sequence). CDR3 size: 15 residues. V lost 4 bases to trimming and J lost 5 bases, with 13 bases between them. This CDR3 is CASSLSAGNNSPLHF. CDR3 DNA: TGTGCCAGCAGCCTCTCCGCAGGCAATAATTCACCCCTCCACTTT.

The J gene is TRBJ1-3, the V gene TRBV19, with no clear D. This CDR3 contains 16 residues. CDR1 is LNHDA and CDR2 is SQIVND in the germline V gene (reference sequence). Trimming removed 2 bases at V and 0 bases at J, with 11 bases between. For the CDR3, the DNA is TGTGCCAGTAGTATATACGGGTACTCCTCTGGAAACACCATATATTTT. Translation gives CASSIYGYSSGNTIYF.

This chain connects TRBV7-8 to TRBJ1-2; weak D call: TRBD1 (6 bases). The CDR3 spans 16 residues. Germline V lookup: CDR1 SGHVS, CDR2 FQNEAQ. Trimming stripped 5 bases from V and 1 base from J, with 17 bases between. The CDR3 loop is CASSQTTGTLNYGYTF. CDR3 coding DNA: TGTGCCAGCAGCCAGACGACAGGAACTCTTAACTATGGCTACACCTTC.

This chain joins TRBV19 and TRBJ2-1; D remains unclear. V was clipped by 3 bases and J by 8 bases, with 8 bases between them. The germline V gene encodes CDR1 LNHDA and CDR2 SQIVND (reference sequence). CDR3 length: 12 residues. In nucleotides, the CDR3 is TGTGCCAGTAGTATTTCTGTTGATGAGCAGTTCTTC. Encoded protein: CASSISVDEQFF.

V is TRBV27 and J is TRBJ1-2, with 7 bases that match TRBD1. Germline V gene lookup returns CDR1 MNHEY and CDR2 SMNVEV (reference sequence). The length of the CDR3 is 13 residues. V lost 4 bases to trimming and J lost 10 bases; unmatched junction nucleotides: 9. The CDR3 DNA is TGTGCCAGCAGTTCGGGACAGTGGCGGTACTACACCTTC. Protein product: CASSSGQWRYYTF.

J is TRBJ1-1 and V is TRBV19, with TRBD1 identical over 8 bases. Germline V CDR1 and CDR2: LNHDA, SQIVND (reference sequence). Trimming cost V 6 bases and J 6 bases; bases outside gene matches: 15. This CDR3 is 16 amino acids long. The CDR3 DNA sequence: TGTGCCAGTAGCGACACGGACAGGGCGGTAAGAGCTGAAGCTTTCTTT. It specifies CASSDTDRAVRAEAFF.

Here the CDR3 reads CASSPDRVETQYF. CDR3 sequence (DNA): TGTGCCAGCAGCCCCGACAGGGTGGAGACCCAGTACTTC. This chain joins TRBV16 and TRBJ2-5; 7 nucleotides align to TRBD1. Looked up from germline, CDR1 is KGHSY and CDR2 is FQNENV. The CDR3 is 13 amino acids. J was trimmed by 5 bases and V by 4 bases; bases with no gene match: 4.

This clone was observed a handful of times. Other DNA sequences in the same sample also yield this CDR3. The chain employs TRBV20-1 and TRBJ1-2, with D unclear. Germline CDR1 is DFQATT and CDR2 is SNEGSKA (reference sequence). The CDR3 contains 11 residues. The V and J ends lost 1 base and 5 bases respectively, with 5 bases between them. CDR3 region: CSARALYGYTF. The CDR3 nucleotides are TGCAGTGCTAGAGCCCTTTATGGCTACACCTTC.

J is TRBJ2-2 and V is TRBV6-6; TRBD2 matches 8 bases. V lost 6 bases, J lost 4 bases, and 4 bases stayed unmatched. Germline V lookup: CDR1 MNHNY, CDR2 SVGAGI (reference sequence). The CDR3 sequence is 14 residues long. The CDR3 loop is CASRMSGGTGELFF. CDR3 nucleotides: TGTGCCAGCAGGATGAGCGGGGGCACCGGGGAGCTGTTTTTT.

The CDR3 protein is CASSQEILGGATNEKLFF. The CDR3 DNA sequence: TGTGCCAGCAGCCAAGAAATCTTAGGCGGAGCAACTAATGAAAAACTGTTTTTT. The chain couples TRBV3-1 (or the pseudogene TRBV3-2) to TRBJ1-4; D gene uncertain. V was trimmed by 0 bases and J by 0 bases, leaving 14 bases between them. The CDR3 covers 18 residues. CDR1 is LGHDT, CDR2 YNNKEL, per germline (reference sequence).

The rearrangement uses TRBV5-5 and TRBJ2-5; 16 nucleotides agree with TRBD2. CDR1 and CDR2 (germline): SGHKS, YYEKEE (reference sequence). The CDR3 is 18 amino acids. Trimming took 0 bases from V and 4 from J; bases not matched to a gene: 6. CDR3 bases: TGTGCCAGCAGCTTGGAGGGACTAGCGGGGGGGCCGGGAGAGACCCAGTACTTC. Translating gives CASSLEGLAGGPGETQYF.

V usage is TRBV19 and J usage is TRBJ1-5; D perhaps matches TRBD1 (6 bases). Germline CDR1 is LNHDA and CDR2 is SQIVND (reference sequence). V gave up 0 bases and J gave up 4 bases, with 13 bases separating them. The CDR3 is 16 amino acids. CDR3 sequence (DNA): TGTGCCAGTAGTATAGATCCTGACAGGCGGAATCAGCCCCAGCATTTT. Protein product: CASSIDPDRRNQPQHF. The whole variable domain, filled in from reference TRBV19 and TRBJ1-5, reads DGGITQSPKYLFRKEGQNVTLSCEQNLNHDAMYWYRQDPGQGLRLIYYSQIVNDFQKGDIAEGYSVSREKKESFPLTVTSAQKNPTAFYLCASSIDPDRRNQPQHFGDGTRLSIL.

CDR3 amino acids: CASSRSLDIETQYF. Here the CDR3 DNA reads TGTGCCAGCAGTCGAAGCCTGGACATCGAGACCCAGTACTTC. The chain employs TRBV25-1 and TRBJ2-5; maybe TRBD1 (5 bases). This CDR3 is built from 14 residues. V was trimmed by 5 bases and J by 5 bases, leaving 15 bases between them. Germline CDR1 is MGHDK and CDR2 is SYGVNS.